This TCR beta chain comes out of a study of T-cell memory formation after mild COVID-19. Looking at the study overall: Clustering of TCRs was largely donor specific.

Comments on this clonotype: Its matching antigen is unknown.

Between the trimmed V and J ends, which lost 5 bases and 0 bases, there was a span of 17 bases. Germline CDR1 is DFQATT and CDR2 is SNEGSKA (reference sequence). This CDR3 has 15 residues. Study-level findings and limits: Later expanders leaned CD4+, whereas clones that contracted between day 15 and 85 were balanced CD4/CD8. Those CD4+ clones that contracted were mainly in CM and EM (CD8+ ones in EMRA). Some responding clones appeared in pre-infection memory, suggesting cross-reactive memory joined.

In TCRdb, the 5' RACE reads were re-called with MiXCR into one record per CDR3 protein. The sample includes around 530,000 distinct CDR3 sequences, less than 25% seen only once; the top ten take approximately 8%. This TCR derives from an adult woman who had mild COVID-19 (a few samples of this study predate the infection). Cell type and time point are not known. The chain couples TRBV20-1 to TRBJ2-7; possibly TRBD1 for D (6 bases). Sample: PBMCs or a T cell subset sorted from them (not recorded which). CDR3 protein: CSARHGGLSSYEQYF. The CDR3 DNA reads TGCAGTGCTCGCCATGGGGGCCTAAGCTCCTACGAGCAGTACTTC.